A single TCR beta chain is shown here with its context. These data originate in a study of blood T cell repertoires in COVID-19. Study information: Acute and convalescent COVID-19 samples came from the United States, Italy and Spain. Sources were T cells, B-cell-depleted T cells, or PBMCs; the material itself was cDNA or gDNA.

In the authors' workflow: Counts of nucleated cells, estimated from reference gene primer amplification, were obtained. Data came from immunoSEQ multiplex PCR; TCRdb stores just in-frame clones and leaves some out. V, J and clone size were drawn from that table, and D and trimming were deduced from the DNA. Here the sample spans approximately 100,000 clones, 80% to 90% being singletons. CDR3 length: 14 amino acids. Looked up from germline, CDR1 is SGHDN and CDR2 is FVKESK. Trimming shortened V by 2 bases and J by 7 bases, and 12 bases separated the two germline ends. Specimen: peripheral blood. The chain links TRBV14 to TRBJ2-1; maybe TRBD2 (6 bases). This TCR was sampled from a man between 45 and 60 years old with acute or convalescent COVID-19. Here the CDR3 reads CASSQMGGWNEQFF. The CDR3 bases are TGTGCCAGCAGCCAAATGGGGGGTTGGAATGAGCAGTTCTTC. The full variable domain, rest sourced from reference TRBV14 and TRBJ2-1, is EAGVTQFPSHSVIEKGQTVTLRCDPISGHDNLYWYRRVMGKEIKFLLHFVKESKQDESGMPNNRFLAERTGGTYSTLKVQPAELEDSGVYFCASSQMGGWNEQFFGPGTRLTVL.